This T cell receptor beta chain was observed in a study of T-cell memory formation after mild COVID-19. This CDR3 comprises 17 residues. CDR1 and CDR2 from the germline V gene are MNHEY and SMNVEV (reference sequence). Deletions cut 0 bases from V and 3 bases from J, with 18 bases between. TCRdb analysed the 5' RACE reads with MiXCR anew, one entry per CDR3 protein. The data contain roughly 600,000 distinct CDR3 sequences, roughly 18% of them singletons. The chain joins TRBV27 to TRBJ2-7; possible D gene TRBD1, 6 bases. This TCR came from an adult woman who had mild COVID-19 (a few samples of this study predate the infection). Cell type and time point are not known. Sequencing input: PBMCs or a T cell subset sorted from them (not recorded which). The CDR3 reads CASSLSGADAPVYEQYF. CDR3 nucleotides: TGTGCCAGCAGTTTATCGGGGGCGGACGCCCCGGTCTACGAGCAGTACTTC.